These T cell receptor beta chains were read from a single sample in a study of blood T cell repertoires in COVID-19. Here immunoSEQ multiplex PCR was the method, and the copy in TCRdb shows in-frame clones only, minus some. The data hold around 280,000 clones, with about 83% observed a single time. Sequencing was carried out using PBMCs or T cells enriched from blood (not recorded which). These receptors all stem from a woman between 40 and 50 years old who had recovered from COVID-19. Both conserved end residues are part of each CDR3. The D gene is left open where the match is weak. Where a row states a size, it is once, few, many or the class of an expanded clone; other rows omit it.

V	J	D	size	CDR3	DNA
TRBV28	TRBJ2-3	TRBD2	-	CGARGVSTDTQYF	TGTGGTGCGCGGGGGGTGAGCACAGATACGCAGTATTTT
TRBV6-1	TRBJ2-7	TRBD1	-	CASSEALTGGHYEQYF	TGTGCCAGCAGTGAAGCGCTAACAGGGGGACACTACGAGCAGTACTTC
TRBV27	TRBJ2-5	-	-	CASSPGLRQETQYF	TGTGCCAGCAGTCCTGGGTTGAGGCAAGAGACCCAGTACTTC
TRBV3-1/TRBV3-2	TRBJ1-5	TRBD1	-	CASSQGDSLRPQHF	TGTGCCAGCAGCCAAGGGGACAGCCTAAGGCCCCAGCATTTT
TRBV2	TRBJ1-2	-	-	CASSDIGYGYTF	TGTGCCAGCAGTGATATCGGGTATGGCTACACCTTC
TRBV27	TRBJ2-3	TRBD2	-	CASSLAGGSTDTQYF	TGTGCCAGCAGTTTAGCGGGAGGGTCCACAGATACGCAGTATTTT
TRBV11-2	TRBJ1-5	-	-	CASSLGGVGQPQHF	TGTGCCAGCAGCTTAGGGGGGGTTGGGCAGCCCCAGCATTTT
TRBV5-8	TRBJ2-3	-	-	CASSPGRSSTDTQYF	TGTGCCAGCAGCCCAGGGAGGTCTAGCACAGATACGCAGTATTTT
TRBV28	TRBJ2-7	-	once	CASSLGGQIYEQYF	TGTGCCAGCAGTCTGGGGGGGCAGATCTACGAGCAGTACTTC
TRBV19	TRBJ1-4	-	-	CASSGQVATNEKLFF	TGTGCCAGTAGTGGGCAGGTTGCAACTAATGAAAAACTGTTTTTT
TRBV9	TRBJ2-1	-	-	CASSGSTGLSYNEQFF	TGTGCCAGCAGCGGTTCAACAGGGCTATCCTACAATGAGCAGTTCTTC
TRBV19	TRBJ2-7	TRBD1	-	CASSTFWTGTSYEQYF	TGTGCCAGTAGTACATTCTGGACAGGGACATCCTACGAGCAGTACTTC
TRBV5-1	TRBJ2-7	-	-	CASSKTSPPAYEQYF	TGCGCCAGCAGCAAGACTTCCCCCCCAGCCTACGAGCAGTACTTC
TRBV7-7	TRBJ2-5	-	-	CASSPQGQETQYF	TGTGCTAGCAGCCCCCAGGGACAAGAGACCCAGTACTTC
TRBV21-1	TRBJ1-5	-	-	CASSKAQRDGGQPQHF	TGTGCCAGCAGCAAAGCGCAGCGGGATGGGGGTCAGCCCCAGCATTTT
TRBV5-1	TRBJ2-1	TRBD2	-	CASSLETSGYNEQFF	TGCGCCAGCAGCTTGGAGACTAGCGGATACAATGAGCAGTTCTTC
TRBV2	TRBJ2-1	TRBD1	once	CASEGAEDEQFF	TGTGCCAGCGAGGGGGCCGAGGATGAGCAGTTCTTC
TRBV11-2	TRBJ2-3	-	-	CASSLGVSRDTQYF	TGTGCCAGCAGCTTAGGTGTCTCTCGGGATACGCAGTATTTT
TRBV2	TRBJ1-1	-	-	CASSEGRAFF	TGTGCCAGCAGTGAAGGTAGAGCTTTCTTT
TRBV12-3/TRBV12-4	TRBJ2-3	-	-	CASSFGGTDTQYF	TGTGCCAGCAGTTTTGGAGGAACAGATACGCAGTATTTT
TRBV18	TRBJ2-7	-	-	CASSQVGVGVEQYF	TGTGCCAGCTCACAGGTCGGGGTGGGAGTCGAGCAGTACTTC
TRBV30	TRBJ2-7	TRBD1	-	CACRATGTGGKQYF	TGTGCCTGCAGAGCAACTGGGACAGGGGGCAAGCAGTACTTC
TRBV6-1	TRBJ1-3	TRBD1	-	CASSEWRGHGNTIYF	TGTGCCAGCAGTGAATGGAGGGGGCACGGAAACACCATATATTTT
TRBV4-1	TRBJ1-5	-	once	CASSPGLASNQPQHF	TGCGCCAGCAGCCCAGGGCTGGCGAGCAATCAGCCCCAGCATTTT
TRBV25-1	TRBJ2-3	-	-	CASSRGRETDTQYF	TGTGCCAGCTCCAGGGGACGGGAAACAGATACGCAGTATTTT
TRBV28	TRBJ2-1	TRBD2	-	CASSPQKGSGNRYNEQFF	TGTGCCAGCAGCCCCCAGAAGGGTAGCGGGAATCGTTACAATGAGCAGTTCTTC
TRBV2	TRBJ2-1	TRBD2	-	CASTLAGGIQEQFF	TGTGCCAGCACACTAGCGGGAGGAATTCAGGAGCAGTTCTTC
TRBV11-3	TRBJ2-1	TRBD2	once	CASSAGLAGAYEQFF	TGTGCCAGCAGCGCGGGACTAGCGGGAGCTTATGAGCAGTTCTTC
TRBV28	TRBJ1-1	TRBD1	-	CASSQTGTRLEAFF	TGTGCCAGCAGCCAGACAGGGACGAGATTAGAAGCTTTCTTT